The 2 T cell receptor beta chains presented below share a single source sample, sequenced in a study of CD8 T cells in ankylosing spondylitis. TCRdb re-called the 5' RACE reads with MiXCR, one entry per CDR3 protein. The sample holds about 130,000 distinct CDR3 sequences, approximately 7.4% seen once. The material sequenced was blood, either unsorted or a sorted T cell fraction (not recorded which). These receptors were collected from a female donor with ankylosing spondylitis or in good health (not recorded which).

There are many counts of this clonotype. For the CDR3, the DNA is TGCGCCAGCAGCTTGGAGGGACAGGGGGCAAGAGCAGCTTTCTTT. It translates to CASSLEGQGARAAFF. The chain couples TRBV5-1 to TRBJ1-1; 12 nucleotides agree with TRBD1. This CDR3 has 15 amino acids. Looked up from germline, CDR1 is SGHRS and CDR2 is YFSETQ. V shed 0 bases, J shed 10 bases, and the junction held 7 bases outside the gene matches.

The sample holds many counts of this clonotype. This chain uses TRBV24-1 with TRBJ2-1; D is uncertain. The CDR3 covers 13 residues. The V end lost 1 base, the J end lost 6 bases, and 6 bases lay between the germline ends. CDR1 is KGHDR and CDR2 is SFDVKD in the germline V gene. As DNA, the CDR3 is TGTGCCACCAGTGATTTTAGCAGCAATGAGCAGTTCTTC. It codes for CATSDFSSNEQFF.